This T cell receptor beta chain comes out of a study of T cells in Graves' hyperthyroidism and ophthalmopathy. Diagnoses were established using clinical symptoms, serum thyroxine and TRAb, thyroid ultrasound and orbital computed tomography. Findings and caveats of the study: Most thyroid clonotypes expanded above 0.001 appeared in blood too.

This clonotype appeared many times. Its cognate antigen is unknown. The ends were cut back, 5 bases at V and 5 bases at J, with 13 bases in the middle. Germline V gene sequence: CDR1 SGHAT, CDR2 FQNNGV. There are 13 residues in the CDR3. TCR beta CDR3 regions were amplified from RNA transcripts. HTBI primers were used for first-round RT-PCR of the TCR CDR3. TCRdb reprocessed the multiplex PCR reads with MiXCR, giving one entry per CDR3 protein. The sample carries hundreds of thousands of distinct CDR3 sequences, about 14% recorded once. Sequenced sample: blood. The source is a woman aged 45 to 65 with Graves' ophthalmopathy. The V call is TRBV11-2, the J call TRBJ2-7; no firm D call. CDR3 protein: CASSPHGVDEQYF. The CDR3 coding sequence is TGTGCCAGCAGCCCTCACGGAGTCGACGAGCAGTACTTC. The variable domain in full, with the rest retrieved from reference TRBV11-2 and TRBJ2-7, is EAGVAQSPRYKIIEKRQSVAFWCNPISGHATLYWYQQILGQGPKLLIQFQNNGVVDDSQLPKDRFSAERLKGVDSTLKIQPAKLEDSAVYLCASSPHGVDEQYFGPGTRLTVT.